This T cell receptor (beta chain) emerged from a study of blood T cell repertoires in COVID-19. Looking at the study overall: The origin of the acute and convalescent COVID-19 samples was the United States, Italy and Spain.

The authors' processing: The authors estimated nucleated cell counts from reference gene primer amplification. Assay used: immunoSEQ multiplex PCR; TCRdb lists only in-frame clones, some missing. V and J calls and clone size come straight from that table; D and trimming were deduced from the DNA. The table has 130,000 or so clones, roughly three quarters seen once. Germline loops: CDR1 SGHTA, CDR2 FQGTGA. V lost 5 bases to trimming and J lost 3 bases; unmatched junction nucleotides: 9. CDR3 length: 16 amino acids. Sequenced: peripheral blood. The sequence came from an older woman with acute or convalescent COVID-19. The rearrangement links TRBV7-3 to TRBJ2-3; 9 bases agree with TRBD1. CDR3 protein: CASSPSSGTGTDTQYF. In DNA form, the CDR3 reads TGTGCCAGCAGCCCCAGCTCGGGGACAGGGACAGATACGCAGTATTTT. Supplemented by reference TRBV7-3 and TRBJ2-3, the full variable domain reads GAGVSQTPSNKVTEKGKYVELRCDPISGHTALYWYRQSLGQGPEFLIYFQGTGAADDSGLPNDRFFAVRPEGSVSTLKIQRTERGDSAVYLCASSPSSGTGTDTQYFGPGTRLTVL.